This T cell receptor (beta chain) was captured in a study of shared clonotypes between healthy human individuals (dated by TCRdb to the early 2020s). Notes on the research overall: A couple of women and three men aged 18 to 49 years were included in the cohort. Per donor, three plates each were used for CD4 naive and CD4 memory, two for CD8 naive, and one for CD8 memory. To estimate repertoire size and how much clonotypes are shared between individuals, the study performed deep sequencing of blood TCR repertoires from roughly five healthy adults. Libraries were prepared and TCR repertoires were sequenced by different laboratories using diverse techniques, in order to increase sequencing depth and limit assay-specific biases. Per donor, leukapheresis produced somewhere between about 0.8 and 9 billion PBMCs.

Remarks on this clone: Its binding antigen is unknown. No much larger clone exists at a distance of one base, and base qualities are not known.

TCR CDR3 regions were amplified from genomic DNA by multiplex PCR using the deep immunoSEQ assay. Extracted genomic DNA from each cell subset was distributed evenly across all wells of several immunoSEQ 96-well plates, and each plate was treated as a replicate. For sorted subsets, 200 ng of genomic DNA, equivalent to around 31,000 T cell genomes, went into each replicate PCR. Purified libraries were quantified with a Qubit 3.0 fluorometer, sized on a Bioanalyzer 2100, and re-quantified with the KAPA Library Quantification kit. Every immunoSEQ 96-well plate was sequenced on a separate single-read 150-cycle Illumina NextSeq 550 flow cell. As for how the authors treated the data: Because only junctional sequences without quality scores were contained in the immunoSEQ output, filtering matching that applied to full-length reads could not be performed. To assign V/J genes and CDR3, sequences were annotated against IMGT germline references using PyIR, a Python wrapper for IgBLAST v1.9. Reads with weak V/J assignments (E-value above 1e-6), missing CDR3, stop codons, out-of-frame junctions, or ambiguous translated residues were removed. V3J clonotypes were defined by identical inferred V gene, J gene, and CDR3 amino acid sequence. Percentage overlap between repertoires was calculated by dividing the number of shared unique clonotypes by the size of the smaller repertoire. Repertoire richness was assessed with RTK rarefaction, the Chao1 estimator, and Recon v2.1 estimates of unobserved clonotypes. Generation probabilities were computed with OLGA for all TCRbeta clonotypes obtained by the gDNA method from several donors. The table comes from immuneACCESS by way of TCRdb, which keeps in-frame sequences with V and J called. Part of the clones is missing from these tables; in studies checked, under half for an unresolved V gene and the rest for unknown reasons. Clonal size and the V and J genes are those of that table, whereas D and trimming came from the DNA. For this sample there are around 980,000 clones; 70% to 80% appear just once. The ten biggest clones cover around 0.6% of the sample.

The full study reports these points: Rarefaction of sorted-subset datasets indicated incomplete sequencing despite the large sequencing depth. Sampling was limited to blood, and TCR repertoires in tissue likely differ from TCR repertoires in blood. Based on pairwise subsampling, the degree of clonotype sharing among donors was expected to be affected by sequencing depth. Compared with non-shared clonotypes, the clonotypes found in all four sorted-subset donors had higher generation probabilities. The small number of donors limited the genetic and exposure-history diversity represented. Estimated clonotype richness was generally larger for naive than for memory subsets. When a handful of donors were compared, the shared fraction of clonotypes was about 5% for naive CD4, 3.5% to 4% for naive CD8, 2% to 2.5% for memory CD4, and roughly 0.4% for memory CD8.

The donors were healthy, HIV-negative adults who had no recently reported acute infections or vaccinations. Every donor was a Caucasian adult living in Nashville, Tennessee, USA. CD4+ T cells were enriched by magnetic negative selection; naive cells were then positively selected on CD45RA, and the negative fraction formed the memory subset. After blood collection by leukapheresis, PBMCs were isolated using Ficoll-Histopaque density gradient centrifugation and then cryopreserved in the vapor phase of liquid nitrogen. Purity and quantity of every magnetically sorted T cell population were checked by analytical flow cytometry. From each sorted fraction, genomic DNA was isolated and quantified by UV absorbance on a Nanodrop 2000c. This TCR derives from a man aged 18 to 30 in good health. Some clones in this sample may be carry-over from other donors' samples. Input material: memory CD4+ T cells from PBMCs. The cell subset or site label here, explained by the study, means: CD45RA-negative fraction.

The CDR3 reads CASSLGRQGPSTDTQYF. The DNA sequence is as follows: TGTGCCAGCAGCTTAGGTAGACAGGGGCCGAGCACAGATACGCAGTATTTT. The chain was built from TRBV7-3 and TRBJ2-3; TRBD1 agrees with 8 junctional bases. As encoded in the germline V gene, CDR1 is SGHTA while CDR2 is FQGTGA. Germline trimming: 2 bases from V, 0 bases from J; junction bases outside gene matches: 7. CDR3 length: 17 amino acids, cysteine to phenylalanine. The DNA shown is the 51-base CDR3, in frame from base 1.